This T cell receptor (beta chain) was observed in a study of blood T cell repertoires in COVID-19. Germline lookup yields CDR1 SGHNT and CDR2 YYREEE (reference sequence). J gave up 2 bases and V 3 bases, and 4 bases lay outside the gene matches. This CDR3 is built from 14 residues. How the authors handled the data: From reference gene primer amplification, estimates of nucleated cell counts were derived. The table came from immunoSEQ multiplex PCR; TCRdb's copy has only in-frame clones and leaves some out. The V and J calls and clone size are taken from that table; D and trimming were inferred from the DNA. The repertoire consists of 150,000 to 200,000 clones, with 75% to 85% occurring once and the leading ten covering about 7.2%.

The genes are TRBV5-4 and TRBJ1-2, with 7 bases identical to TRBD1. The sequence was obtained from a man in his 60s with acute or convalescent COVID-19. Sequencing used peripheral blood. The CDR3 region is CASSSRQGNYGYTF. The CDR3 DNA reads TGTGCCAGCAGCTCAAGACAGGGCAACTATGGCTACACCTTC.